This is a list of T cell receptor beta chains from one sample in a study of blood T cell repertoires in COVID-19. Assay used: immunoSEQ multiplex PCR; TCRdb lists only in-frame clones, some missing. The profile shows 450,000 to 500,000 clones, 75% to 90% of them singletons. The specimen sequenced was peripheral blood. The receptor source for this set is a human donor in a cohort sampled during active COVID-19. The CDR3 runs from the conserved cysteine through the conserved F or W. A D gene is named only where the DNA matches it firmly. Clone size, where shown, is once, few, many, or a class for clones that have expanded.

v_call	clone_size	j_call	d_call	cdr3_nt	cdr3_aa
TRBV11-2	-	TRBJ2-3	-	TGTGCCAGCAGCTTAAATAGCGGAATCCCCCCAGATACGCAGTATTTT	CASSLNSGIPPDTQYF
TRBV7-3	-	TRBJ2-1	TRBD1	TGTGCCAGCAGCTCGGAGCCCGGGACAGGTCCTGTGGATGAGCAGTTCTTC	CASSSEPGTGPVDEQFF
TRBV14	-	TRBJ2-1	TRBD2	TGTGCCAGCAGTCGTAGCGGGGGCTCCTACAATGAGCAGTTCTTC	CASSRSGGSYNEQFF
TRBV4-2	-	TRBJ2-3	TRBD2	TGTGCCAGCAGCCATACTAGCGGGAGAACAGATACGCAGTATTTT	CASSHTSGRTDTQYF
TRBV6-5	-	TRBJ1-2	-	TGTGCCAGCAGTTCTCAGGGTGGCGACTATGGCTACACCTTC	CASSSQGGDYGYTF
TRBV24-1	-	TRBJ2-1	TRBD2	TGTGCCACCAGTGACTCGACTAGCAGAGGTGAGCAGTTCTTC	CATSDSTSRGEQFF
TRBV6-6	-	TRBJ2-5	TRBD1	TGTGCCAGCAGTTCGGGGACAGGGTATCCCCAAGAGACCCAGTACTTC	CASSSGTGYPQETQYF
TRBV11-3	-	TRBJ2-2	-	TGTGCCAGCAGCTTTGGGCCGCACCCAGGGGAGCTGTTTTTT	CASSFGPHPGELFF
TRBV2	few	TRBJ1-1	-	TGTGCCAGCAGTGGGCAGGTGAACACTGAAGCTTTCTTT	CASSGQVNTEAFF
TRBV6-5	-	TRBJ1-5	-	TGTGCCAGCAGTTACTCAGGGGCGGGACAGCCCCAGCATTTT	CASSYSGAGQPQHF
TRBV7-2	-	TRBJ2-7	-	TGTGCCAGCAGCTTAAGAGCGCGGATGAGCTCCTACGAGCAGTACTTC	CASSLRARMSSYEQYF
TRBV7-2	-	TRBJ2-1	TRBD2	TGTGCCAGCAGCTTAACGGGACTAGCGGGAAGTGAGCAGTTCTTC	CASSLTGLAGSEQFF
TRBV3-1/TRBV3-2	-	TRBJ1-1	TRBD1	TGTGCCAGCAGCCAGGCTAACAGGGGTACTGAAGCTTTCTTT	CASSQANRGTEAFF
TRBV7-6	few	TRBJ2-3	TRBD2	TGTGCCAGCAGACCTACTAGCGGGAGTGGGCCGCAGTATTTT	CASRPTSGSGPQYF
TRBV6-2/TRBV6-3	-	TRBJ1-1	-	TGTGCCAGCAGTCCCTTCCGTTTGAACACTGAAGCTTTCTTT	CASSPFRLNTEAFF
TRBV28	once	TRBJ1-4	-	TGTGCCAGCAGCTTGGACAGCCGTAATGAAAAACTGTTTTTT	CASSLDSRNEKLFF
TRBV7-2	-	TRBJ1-5	TRBD1	TGTGCCAGCAGCTGGGACAGGGATAGCAATCAGCCCCAGCATTTT	CASSWDRDSNQPQHF
TRBV7-2	-	TRBJ1-4	TRBD1	TGTGCCAGCAGCGGCCGGGACAGGGGATCGGAATATGAAAAACTGTTTTTT	CASSGRDRGSEYEKLFF
TRBV9	-	TRBJ2-2	-	TGTGCCAGCAGCGGACTACAGGGATCCGGGGAGCTGTTTTTT	CASSGLQGSGELFF
TRBV5-1	-	TRBJ1-2	TRBD1	TGCGCCAGCAGCTCAGAAGGGGACAGGGGATATGGCTACACCTTC	CASSSEGDRGYGYTF
TRBV29-1	-	TRBJ1-1	TRBD1	TGCAGCGTCGCGACAGGGGGGAACACTGAAGCTTTCTTT	CSVATGGNTEAFF
TRBV30	-	TRBJ2-7	-	TGTGCCTGGACCGGAGGGGGGGGCTACGAGCAGTACTTC	CAWTGGGGYEQYF
TRBV19	few	TRBJ1-5	-	TGTGCCAGTACTCGCCGGAATCAGCCCCAGCATTTT	CASTRRNQPQHF
TRBV7-9	few	TRBJ2-7	-	TGTGCCAGCAGCTTCAAGCAGTACTTC	CASSFKQYF
TRBV7-6	-	TRBJ1-3	-	TGTGCCAGCAGCTCCGTAGGGGACTCTGGAAACACCATATATTTT	CASSSVGDSGNTIYF
TRBV24-1	-	TRBJ2-5	TRBD1	TGTGCCACCAGTGATTTAGACAGGGTCTCGGAGACCCAGTACTTC	CATSDLDRVSETQYF
TRBV5-1	few	TRBJ1-1	-	TGCGCCAGCAGCCTAACGGGTTACACTGAAGCTTTCTTT	CASSLTGYTEAFF
TRBV30	-	TRBJ2-1	TRBD1	TGTGCCACCCGGGACAGGGGGCAGAATGAGCAGTTCTTC	CATRDRGQNEQFF
TRBV3-1/TRBV3-2	few	TRBJ1-2	TRBD1	TGTGCCAGCAGCCAACAGGGGGACGGATATGGCTACACCTTC	CASSQQGDGYGYTF
TRBV19	-	TRBJ2-1	-	TGTGCCAGTAGGATTACAGGGAACCAAGGAGAGAATGAGCAGTTCTTC	CASRITGNQGENEQFF
TRBV7-9	-	TRBJ1-1	TRBD1	TGTGCCAGCAGCTTGCCCCGGGACAGCTCTGAAGCTTTCTTT	CASSLPRDSSEAFF
TRBV11-2	-	TRBJ2-1	TRBD2	TGTGCCAGCAGCTTCATTAGACTAGCGTTGAGGGATGGCAATGAGCAGTTCTTC	CASSFIRLALRDGNEQFF
TRBV4-2	-	TRBJ1-2	-	TGTGCCAGCAGCCAGTCCCCTACCTATGGCTACACCTTC	CASSQSPTYGYTF
TRBV9	-	TRBJ2-5	-	TGTGCCAGCAGCGAGGGGACCTGGAGGGGAGGAAAGACCCAGTACTTC	CASSEGTWRGGKTQYF
TRBV11-2	once	TRBJ2-2	-	TGTGCCAGCAGTTACGGGGTTTCCACCGGGGAGCTGTTTTTT	CASSYGVSTGELFF
TRBV10-3	-	TRBJ2-2	-	TGTGCCATCAGGGGGGACTCCCAGAACACCGGGGAGCTGTTTTTT	CAIRGDSQNTGELFF
TRBV30	-	TRBJ2-4	TRBD1	TGTGCCTGCATCGGACAGGGAGCCAAAAACATTCAGTACTTC	CACIGQGAKNIQYF
TRBV7-6	-	TRBJ1-3	-	TGTGCCAGCAGCTCGACAGCTCTCTCTGGAAACACCATATATTTT	CASSSTALSGNTIYF
TRBV6-5	-	TRBJ2-2	TRBD1	TGTGCCACCACGCAGGGGGCGGGTGTGACCGGGGAGCTGTTTTTT	CATTQGAGVTGELFF
TRBV30	-	TRBJ2-1	TRBD2	TGTGCCTGGAGTCCCAGCCCTACTAGCGTGGGTGAGCAGTTCTTC	CAWSPSPTSVGEQFF
TRBV19	-	TRBJ2-1	TRBD2	TGTGCCAGTAGTAGAGCTAGCGGGAGGGTGAGTGAGCAGTTCTTC	CASSRASGRVSEQFF
TRBV14	-	TRBJ1-2	TRBD1	TGTGCCAGCAGCCAAGGGCAGGGACAGGGGGCCGTCTATGGCTACACCTTC	CASSQGQGQGAVYGYTF